The clone carrying this T cell receptor (beta chain) turned up a few times. Authors' analysis steps: The authors estimated nucleated cell counts from reference gene primer amplification. Here immunoSEQ multiplex PCR was the method, and the copy in TCRdb shows in-frame clones only, minus some. The DNA was the basis for D and trimming; V, J and clone size are from that table. This sample carries over 100,000 clones, about four fifths of them seen once, and the ten largest clones take 8.4%. The record originates from a study of blood T cell repertoires in COVID-19. Study overall: Collection of acute and convalescent COVID-19 samples took place in the United States, Italy and Spain. The analysed material was cDNA or gDNA that came from T cells, B-cell-depleted T cells, or PBMCs.

Material: peripheral blood. The source is a woman aged 55 to 70 with active or convalescent COVID-19.

The chain's CDR3 is CASRTTSDYSYEQYF. CDR3 DNA: TGTGCCAGCAGGACAACTAGCGACTACTCCTACGAGCAGTACTTC. The V call is TRBV28, the J call TRBJ2-7; TRBD2 aligns across 7 bases. Germline V gene lookup returns CDR1 MDHEN and CDR2 SYDVKM. The ends lost 6 bases at V and 0 bases at J; junction bases unmatched: 8. The CDR3 has 15 amino acids.